Below, 4 T cell receptor beta chains from the same sample are listed, as sequenced in a study of cytomegalovirus exposure and HLA in healthy donors (dated by TCRdb to about 2017). Receptors were amplified or captured by the immunoSEQ multiplex PCR assay. For the multiplex PCR, a mixture combining 60 forward primers for TCR Vbeta segments and 13 reverse primers for TCR Jbeta segments was used. TCRdb holds this immuneACCESS table with in-frame rearrangements only. Some clones are missing; in checked studies, unresolved V genes explain under half, and the rest has no known cause. For this sample there are 110,000 to 150,000 clones; around two thirds appear just once. Of the sample, about 2.2% is held by the ten largest clones. The specimen was PBMCs. These receptors were taken from a woman aged 60 to 75 in good health and CMV-seropositive.

This clone was counted between two and nine times. The chain is built from TRBV6-1 and TRBJ1-2; possibly TRBD1 for D (5 bases). V was shortened by 5 bases and J by 7 bases, with 17 bases between the two germline ends. This CDR3 contains 14 residues. Germline CDR1 and CDR2: MNHNS and SASEGT. The CDR3: CASSSLGGGFGYTF. The DNA of the CDR3 is TGTGCCAGCAGTTCCCTGGGGGGAGGTTTTGGCTACACCTTC.

This sequence joins TRBV4-1 and TRBJ1-2; a weak D match, TRBD1 (6 bases). Germline CDR1 and CDR2: MGHRA and YSYEKL. CDR3 length: 15 amino acids. The V and J ends lost 2 bases and 6 bases respectively, with 16 bases between them. The CDR3 bases are TGCGCCAGCAGCCAAACCGGGACAATCTTTGATGGCTACACCTTC. This encodes CASSQTGTIFDGYTF.

The CDR3 reads CASGARDRELNTEAFF. CDR3 in DNA: TGTGCCAGTGGAGCGAGGGACAGAGAGCTAAACACTGAAGCTTTCTTT. The chain couples TRBV21-1 to TRBJ1-1; TRBD1 is taken as the D call from the table, unchecked against the DNA. TRBV21-1 is listed as a pseudogene. The CDR3 contains 16 residues.

This rearrangement joins TRBV9 to TRBJ1-4; TRBD1 matches 8 bases. CDR1 is SGDLS and CDR2 is YYNGEE in the germline V gene. With V trimmed by 3 bases and J by 3 bases, 10 bases remained unmatched. The CDR3 length is 17 residues. The CDR3 nucleotides read TGTGCCAGCAGCGCCGGATTTAACAGGGGGGCTAATGAAAAACTGTTTTTT. Amino acids: CASSAGFNRGANEKLFF.